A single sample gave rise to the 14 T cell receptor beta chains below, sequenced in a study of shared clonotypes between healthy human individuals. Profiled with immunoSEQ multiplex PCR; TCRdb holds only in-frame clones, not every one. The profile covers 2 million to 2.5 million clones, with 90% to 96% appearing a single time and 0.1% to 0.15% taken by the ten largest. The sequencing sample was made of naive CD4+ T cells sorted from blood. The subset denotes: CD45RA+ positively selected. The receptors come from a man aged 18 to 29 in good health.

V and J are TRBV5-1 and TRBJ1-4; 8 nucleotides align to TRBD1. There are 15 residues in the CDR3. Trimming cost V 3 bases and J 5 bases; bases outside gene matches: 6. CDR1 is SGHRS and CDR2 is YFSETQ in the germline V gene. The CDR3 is CASSSGQGRNEKLFF. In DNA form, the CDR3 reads TGCGCCAGCAGCTCCGGACAGGGTCGGAATGAAAAACTGTTTTTT.

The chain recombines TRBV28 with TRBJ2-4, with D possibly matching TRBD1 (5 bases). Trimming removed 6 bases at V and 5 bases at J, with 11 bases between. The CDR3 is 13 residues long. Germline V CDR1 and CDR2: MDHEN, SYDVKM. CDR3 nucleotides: TGTGCCAGCAGCAGGGCCGCGGAAAACATTCAGTACTTC. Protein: CASSRAAENIQYF. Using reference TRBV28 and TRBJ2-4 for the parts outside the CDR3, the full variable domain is DVKVTQSSRYLVKRTGEKVFLECVQDMDHENMFWYRQDPGLGLRLIYFSYDVKMKEKGDIPEGYSVSREKKERFSLILESASTNQTSMYLCASSRAAENIQYFGAGTRLSVL.

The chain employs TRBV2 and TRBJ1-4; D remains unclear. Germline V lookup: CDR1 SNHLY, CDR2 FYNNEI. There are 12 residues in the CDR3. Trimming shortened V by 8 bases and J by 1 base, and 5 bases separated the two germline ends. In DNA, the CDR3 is TGTGCCAGCTCCCAAACTAATGAAAAACTGTTTTTT. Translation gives CASSQTNEKLFF.

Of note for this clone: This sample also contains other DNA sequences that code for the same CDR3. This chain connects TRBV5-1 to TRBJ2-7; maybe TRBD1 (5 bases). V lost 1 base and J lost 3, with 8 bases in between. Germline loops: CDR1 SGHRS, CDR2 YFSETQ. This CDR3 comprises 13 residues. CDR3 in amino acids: CASSLQGGYEQYF. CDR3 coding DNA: TGCGCCAGCAGCTTGCAGGGTGGCTACGAGCAGTACTTC.

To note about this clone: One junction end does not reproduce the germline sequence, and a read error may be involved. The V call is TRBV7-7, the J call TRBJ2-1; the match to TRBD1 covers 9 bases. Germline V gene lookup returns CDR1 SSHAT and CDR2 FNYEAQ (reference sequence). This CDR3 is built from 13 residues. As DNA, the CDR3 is TGTGCTAGCAGCTTAAAGGGACAGGGCGAGCAGTTCTTC. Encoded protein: CASSLKGQGEQFF.

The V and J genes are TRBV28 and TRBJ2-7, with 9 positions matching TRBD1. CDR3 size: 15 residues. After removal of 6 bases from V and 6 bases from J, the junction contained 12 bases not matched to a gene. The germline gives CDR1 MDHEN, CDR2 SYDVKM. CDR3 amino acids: CASREGDRAPAEQYF. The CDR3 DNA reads TGTGCCAGCAGGGAAGGGGACAGGGCACCCGCCGAGCAGTACTTC.

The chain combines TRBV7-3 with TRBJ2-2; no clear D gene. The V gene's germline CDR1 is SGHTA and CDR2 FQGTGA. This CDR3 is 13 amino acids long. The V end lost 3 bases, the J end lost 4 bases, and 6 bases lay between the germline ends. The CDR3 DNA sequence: TGTGCCAGCAGCTTGCAACCCACCGGGGAGCTGTTTTTT. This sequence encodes CASSLQPTGELFF.

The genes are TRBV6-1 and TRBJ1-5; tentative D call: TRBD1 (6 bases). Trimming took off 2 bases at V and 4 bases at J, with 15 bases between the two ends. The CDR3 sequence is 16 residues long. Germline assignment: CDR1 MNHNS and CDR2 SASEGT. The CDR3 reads CASSERGGAGNQPQHF. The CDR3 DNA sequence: TGTGCCAGCAGTGAACGCGGGGGCGCGGGGAATCAGCCCCAGCATTTT.

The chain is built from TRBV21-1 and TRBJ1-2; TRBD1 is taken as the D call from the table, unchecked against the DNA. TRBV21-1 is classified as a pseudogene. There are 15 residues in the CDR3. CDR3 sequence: CASSVTGTGLYGYTF. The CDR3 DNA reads TGTGCCAGCAGCGTCACCGGGACAGGGCTCTATGGCTACACCTTC.

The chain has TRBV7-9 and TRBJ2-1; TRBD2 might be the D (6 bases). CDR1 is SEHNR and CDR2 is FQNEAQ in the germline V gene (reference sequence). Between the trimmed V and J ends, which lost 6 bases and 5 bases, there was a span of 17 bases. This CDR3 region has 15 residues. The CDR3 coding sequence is TGTGCCAGCAGGGAAACTAGCTGGAGGAACAATGAGCAGTTCTTC. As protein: CASRETSWRNNEQFF.

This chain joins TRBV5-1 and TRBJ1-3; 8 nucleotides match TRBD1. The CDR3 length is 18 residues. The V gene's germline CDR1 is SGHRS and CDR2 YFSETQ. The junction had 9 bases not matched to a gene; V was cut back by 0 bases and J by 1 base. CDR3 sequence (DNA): TGCGCCAGCAGCTTGGTCCAATCCGGGACAGGATCTGGAAACACCATATATTTT. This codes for CASSLVQSGTGSGNTIYF. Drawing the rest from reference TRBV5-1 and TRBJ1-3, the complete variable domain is KAGVTQTPRYLIKTRGQQVTLSCSPISGHRSVSWYQQTPGQGLQFLFEYFSETQRNKGNFPGRFSGRQFSNSRSEMNVSTLELGDSALYLCASSLVQSGTGSGNTIYFGEGSWLTVV.

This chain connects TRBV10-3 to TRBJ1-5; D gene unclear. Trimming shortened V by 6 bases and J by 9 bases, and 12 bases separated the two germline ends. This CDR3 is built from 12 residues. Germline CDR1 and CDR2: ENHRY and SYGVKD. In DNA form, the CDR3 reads TGTGCCATCAGGGACGATACGACGCCCCAGCATTTT. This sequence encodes CAIRDDTTPQHF.

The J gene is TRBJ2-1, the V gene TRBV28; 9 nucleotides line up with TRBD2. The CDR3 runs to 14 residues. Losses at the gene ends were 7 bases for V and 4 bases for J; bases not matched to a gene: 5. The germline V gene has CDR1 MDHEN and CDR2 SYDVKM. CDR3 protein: CASNRAGGYNEQFF. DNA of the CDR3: TGTGCCAGCAATCGAGCGGGGGGTTACAATGAGCAGTTCTTC.

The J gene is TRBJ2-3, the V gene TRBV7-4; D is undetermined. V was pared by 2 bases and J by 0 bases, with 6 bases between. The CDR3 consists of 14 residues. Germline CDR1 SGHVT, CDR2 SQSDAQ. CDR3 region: CASSLRRSTDTQYF. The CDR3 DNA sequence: TGTGCCAGCAGCTTAAGGCGAAGCACAGATACGCAGTATTTT.